The entry below describes one T cell receptor beta chain. What it recognizes is unknown. This sample stems from a study of cytomegalovirus exposure and HLA in healthy donors. Both 60 Vbeta primers and 13 Jbeta primers went into the PCR. Sequencing was performed with immunoSEQ multiplex PCR; in TCRdb, only in-frame clones are kept and a portion is missing. The sample comprises about 140,000 clones, 88% of which are singletons, and 0.51% rests with the top ten. General study findings and limits: There were some public TCRs occurring in many donors, but most TCR sequences were rare.

The receptor's source is a woman in her thirties or forties in good health and CMV-seronegative. The specimen sequenced was PBMCs.

The CDR3 nucleotides are TGCGCCAGCAGCTTATCCGGGACAGATTCCTACGAGCAGTACTTC. It encodes CASSLSGTDSYEQYF. The gene calls are TRBV5-1 and TRBJ2-7; 7 positions agree with TRBD1. V lost 2 bases and J lost 1; bases outside the gene matches: 6. The CDR3 extends over 15 amino acids. CDR1 is SGHRS and CDR2 is YFSETQ in the germline V gene.